Sequencing of this T cell receptor beta chain was carried out in a study of T-cell reconstitution after alpha-beta-depleted transplantation in children. As it was prepared, the TCRbeta library received unique molecular identifiers. Via MiXCR, TCRdb re-called the PCR reads, giving one row per CDR3 protein. The data contain roughly 300,000 distinct CDR3 sequences, nearly 10% of them singletons. Germline V lookup: CDR1 SGHAT, CDR2 FQNNGV. The CDR3 spans 14 residues. Trimming took 5 bases from V and 6 from J; bases not matched to a gene: 5. This sequence was found in a human donor who donated a stem cell graft to a child with SCID. This material consisted of PBMCs from the stem cell graft donor, taken from the stem cell graft. This chain uses TRBV11-2 with TRBJ1-4; TRBD1 matches at 8 bases. The CDR3 coding sequence is TGTGCCAGCAGCATGGGACAGGCATATGAAAAACTGTTTTTT. It is translated as CASSMGQAYEKLFF.